Below are 3 T cell receptor beta chains sequenced from a single sample in a study of blood T cell repertoires in COVID-19. The assay was immunoSEQ multiplex PCR, and TCRdb's table has in-frame clones only and misses some. The sample records 120,000 or so clones, around four fifths being singletons. The sequenced material came from peripheral blood. The receptors derive from a human donor in a cohort sampled during active COVID-19.

DNA for the CDR3: TGTGCCAGCTCACCAAGACAGGGGACCGGGGAGCTGTTTTTT. Translating gives CASSPRQGTGELFF. The chain has TRBV18 and TRBJ2-2; TRBD1 matches 8 bases. CDR1 is KGHSH, CDR2 LQKENI, per germline. The V gene end was trimmed by 2 bases and the J gene end by 5 bases; junction bases not matched to a gene: 1. This CDR3 contains 14 residues.

CDR3 residues: CASSVGSNEQFF. The DNA of the CDR3 is TGTGCCAGTAGTGTGGGCTCCAATGAGCAGTTCTTC. The chain links TRBV19 to TRBJ2-1; no definite D call. V was clipped by 5 bases and J by 6 bases, with 8 bases between them. The CDR3 runs to 12 residues. Germline-derived CDR1 and CDR2 are LNHDA and SQIVND (reference sequence).

This clone was seen a handful of times. The rearrangement uses TRBV30 and TRBJ1-4; possible D gene TRBD1, 5 bases. Germline V lookup: CDR1 GTSNPN, CDR2 SVGIG (reference sequence). The V and J ends lost 1 base and 0 bases respectively, with 12 bases between them. The length of the CDR3 is 16 residues. CDR3 protein: CAWSAGDWPTNEKLFF. The CDR3 nucleotides are TGTGCCTGGAGTGCCGGGGACTGGCCAACTAATGAAAAACTGTTTTTT.